This is a list of T cell receptor beta chains from one sample in a study of T cells after yellow fever vaccination. MiXCR, applied by TCRdb to the 5' RACE reads, yields one record per CDR3 protein. The sample has 25,000 to 40,000 distinct CDR3 sequences, more than 6.5% seen once; the top ten hold about 20%. Sequencing used PBMCs, either bulk or a sorted T-cell subset (CD4+, CD8+, memory, or dextramer-sorted; not recorded which), obtained on the day of the first yellow fever vaccination. All receptors derive from a man between 18 and 35 years old who received the YFV17D yellow fever vaccine. Both conserved end residues are part of each CDR3. The D gene is left open where the match is weak. Size tells how often a clone was seen (once, few, many) or the class of an expanded clone, and some rows leave it out.

TRBJ1-3 | TRBV7-8 | many | - | TGTGCCAGCAGCCCGGCTCGGTTTGGAAACACCATATATTTT | CASSPARFGNTIYF
TRBJ2-5 | TRBV12-3/TRBV12-4 | - | - | TGTGCCAGCAGTTTCGGGGCCAAAGAGACCCAGTACTTC | CASSFGAKETQYF
TRBJ1-1 | TRBV2 | many | TRBD1 | TGTGCCAGCTCCGACAGGGAATTGACTGAAGCTTTCTTT | CASSDRELTEAFF
TRBJ2-1 | TRBV14 | few | - | TGTGCCAGCAGCCACTGGGGGAATGAGCAGTTCTTC | CASSHWGNEQFF
TRBJ1-4 | TRBV6-4 | many | - | TGTGCCAGCAGGGAGGGCCGGAAACTGTTTTTT | CASREGRKLFF
TRBJ2-3 | TRBV7-9 | - | TRBD1 | TGTGCCAGCAGCGAATACCGACAGGGTCCGACAGATACGCAGTATTTT | CASSEYRQGPTDTQYF
TRBJ1-4 | TRBV4-1 | many | - | TGCGCCAGCAGAAATACAGGGAAGTTTGAAAAACTGTTTTTT | CASRNTGKFEKLFF
TRBJ2-7 | TRBV9 | many | - | TGTGCCAGCAGCGTAGGTCGGAACACCCCTCACGAGCAGTACTTC | CASSVGRNTPHEQYF
TRBJ2-7 | TRBV18 | many | TRBD1 | TGTGCCAGCTCACCGGGACAGGGGGAAACCTACGAGCAGTACTTC | CASSPGQGETYEQYF
TRBJ1-2 | TRBV30 | few | - | TGTGCCTGGAGTGTACAGGGAATATATGGCTACACCTTC | CAWSVQGIYGYTF
TRBJ1-2 | TRBV7-6 | many | - | TGTGCCAGCAGCTTAGGACAGCACTATGGCTACACCTTC | CASSLGQHYGYTF
TRBJ1-3 | TRBV7-2 | many | - | TGTGCCAGCAGCTTAAAGGTCGGAGCCTCTGGAAACACCATATATTTT | CASSLKVGASGNTIYF
TRBJ1-2 | TRBV28 | many | - | TGTGCCAGCAGTTTGTATAGGTCCTATGGCTACACCTTC | CASSLYRSYGYTF
TRBJ2-5 | TRBV7-2 | - | TRBD2 | TGTGCCAGCAGCTTAGAGCTGGGACTAGCGTTCCAAGAGACCCAGTACTTC | CASSLELGLAFQETQYF
TRBJ2-7 | TRBV5-4 | - | TRBD1 | TGTGCCAGCGAAAAGGGACAGGGGTTAGGCGAGCAGTACTTC | CASEKGQGLGEQYF
TRBJ2-1 | TRBV5-1 | many | - | TGCGCCAGCAGCACGGTTAGATTCTTCTCCTACAATGAGCAGTTCTTC | CASSTVRFFSYNEQFF